The 3 T cell receptor beta chains reported below all come from one sample, sequenced in a study of Graves' ophthalmopathy and Graves' hyperthyroidism. Researchers took RNA transcripts and amplified TCR beta CDR3 regions from them. The library came from an HTBI-primed first-round RT-PCR and a second-round multiplex PCR. From the multiplex PCR reads, TCRdb called clonotypes with MiXCR, one entry per CDR3 protein. The data show nearly 400,000 distinct CDR3 sequences, around 20% seen once. The sequenced material came from peripheral blood. Receptors originate from a woman between 18 and 30 years old with Graves' ophthalmopathy.

At least ten counts were recorded for this clonotype. A junction end diverges from the germline sequence, so it may reflect a read error. The gene calls are TRBV7-7 and TRBJ2-2, with TRBD2 as a possible D gene (6 bases). The CDR3 is 14 amino acids. Germline V gene data show CDR1 as SSHAT and CDR2 as FNYEAQ (reference sequence). This CDR3 reads CASSLGLATGELFF. Here the CDR3 DNA reads TGTGCTAGCAGCTTAGGTCTAGCGACCGGGGAGCTGTTTTTT. Filled out from reference TRBV7-7 and TRBJ2-2, the complete variable domain reads GAGVSQSPRYKVTKRGQDVTLRCDPISSHATLYWYQQALGQGPEFLTYFNYEAQPDKSGLPSDRFSAERPEGSISTLTIQRTEQRDSAMYRCASSLGLATGELFFGEGSRLTVL.

The chain carries TRBV7-2 and TRBJ1-1; TRBD1 might be the D (6 bases). Trimming took off 7 bases at V and 1 base at J, with 13 bases between the two ends. The CDR3 is 14 residues long. In germline, CDR1 is SGHTA, CDR2 FQGNSA. The CDR3 loop is CASTGQPGNTEAFF. The CDR3 coding sequence is TGTGCCAGCACCGGACAGCCAGGGAACACTGAAGCTTTCTTT.

This clonotype has ten or more counts. This chain joins TRBV29-1 and TRBJ2-7; tentatively, D is TRBD1 (6 bases). V lost 6 bases, J lost 5 bases, and 11 bases lay in between. There are 11 residues in the CDR3. CDR1 is SQVTM, CDR2 ANQGSEA, per germline. This chain's CDR3 is CSVPQGNEQYF. CDR3 nucleotide sequence: TGCAGCGTGCCCCAGGGGAACGAGCAGTACTTC.